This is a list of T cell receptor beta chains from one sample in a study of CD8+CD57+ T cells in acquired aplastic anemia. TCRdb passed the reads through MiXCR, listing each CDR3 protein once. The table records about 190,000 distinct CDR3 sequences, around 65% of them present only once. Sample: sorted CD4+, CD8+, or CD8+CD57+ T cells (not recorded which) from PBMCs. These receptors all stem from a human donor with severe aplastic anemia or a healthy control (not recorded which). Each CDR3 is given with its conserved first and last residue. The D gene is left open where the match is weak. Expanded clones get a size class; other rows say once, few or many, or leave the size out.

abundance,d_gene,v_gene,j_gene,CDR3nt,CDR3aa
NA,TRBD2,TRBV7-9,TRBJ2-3,TGTGCCAGCAGCCCCCGGGGTAGCGGGGGGGCCGCTGATACGCAGTATTTT,CASSPRGSGGAADTQYF
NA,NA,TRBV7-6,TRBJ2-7,TGTGCCAGCAGCTTATGGTTAGGGTACGAGCAGTACTTC,CASSLWLGYEQYF
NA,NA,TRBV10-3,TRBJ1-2,TGTGCCAGCAGTGAACTCTCCTATGGCTACACCTTC,CASSELSYGYTF
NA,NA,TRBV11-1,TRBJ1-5,TGTGCCAGCAGCCGGCAGAGCAATCAGCCCCAGCATTTT,CASSRQSNQPQHF
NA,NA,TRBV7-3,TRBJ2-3,TGTGCCAGTACCGAGGGGCGGGGCCGCACAGATACGCAGTATTTT,CASTEGRGRTDTQYF
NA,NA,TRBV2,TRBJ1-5,TGTGCCAGCACCATCCAACAGGGATCCTCGGCCCAGCATTTT,CASTIQQGSSAQHF
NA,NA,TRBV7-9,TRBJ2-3,TGTGCCAGCAGCCCCCCAGAACAAGATACGCAGTATTTT,CASSPPEQDTQYF
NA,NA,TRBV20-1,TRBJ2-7,TGCAGTGCTAGCCACCGGTCAGCGGGCTCCTACGAGCAGTACTTC,CSASHRSAGSYEQYF
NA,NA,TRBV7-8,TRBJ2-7,TGTGCCAGCAGCCCCGAGACAGGCGTGTTGGAGCAGTACTTC,CASSPETGVLEQYF
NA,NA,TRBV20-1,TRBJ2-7,TGCAGTGCTGAACTTCCGGGGACCTACGAGCAGTACTTC,CSAELPGTYEQYF
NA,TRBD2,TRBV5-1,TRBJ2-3,TGCGCCAGCAGCTCGCAGGAACAGATGGGACTAGCGGGAGGGTACGAGCAGTATTTT,CASSSQEQMGLAGGYEQYF
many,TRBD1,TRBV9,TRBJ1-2,TGTGCCAGCAGCGTTTCGAAAAAGACAGGGGCTCCCTATGGCTACACCTTC,CASSVSKKTGAPYGYTF
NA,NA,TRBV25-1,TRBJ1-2,TGTGCCAGCAGTGTCCCTTTTAGAGTGGCTATATTCTTATGTGCTAACTATGGCTACACCTTC,CASSVPFRVAIFLCANYGYTF
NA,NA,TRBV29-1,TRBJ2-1,TGCAGCAGTTGGGGAAGGAGCGTTGAGCAGTTCTTC,CSSWGRSVEQFF
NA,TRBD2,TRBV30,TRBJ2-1,TGTGCCTGGAGCGGTACTAGCGGGAGGATCGATGAGCAGTTCTTC,CAWSGTSGRIDEQFF